The next 21 T cell receptor beta chains were all read from a single sample in a study of T cell responses to AZD1222 COVID-19 vaccine. The protocol was immunoSEQ multiplex PCR, while the TCRdb copy is restricted to in-frame clones and leaves out a portion. The sample holds roughly 77,000 clones, approximately 91% seen once. Sequenced material: peripheral blood, taken on day 0 of MenACWY control vaccination. The receptors were sampled from an adult in good health.

The chain joins TRBV7-3 to TRBJ1-2; TRBD1 agrees at 11 bases. V trimming: 5 bases; J trimming: 5 bases; junction bases outside the gene matches: 13. The CDR3 has 17 residues. Germline assignment: CDR1 SGHTA and CDR2 FQGTGA. The CDR3 DNA reads as TGTGCCAGCAGCCTAATAGGGGGCGGACAGGGGGCTTATGGCTACACCTTC. This encodes CASSLIGGGQGAYGYTF. The complete variable domain, with remaining parts taken from reference TRBV7-3 and TRBJ1-2, reads GAGVSQTPSNKVTEKGKYVELRCDPISGHTALYWYRQSLGQGPEFLIYFQGTGAADDSGLPNDRFFAVRPEGSVSTLKIQRTERGDSAVYLCASSLIGGGQGAYGYTFGSGTRLTVV.

The rearrangement links TRBV7-3 to TRBJ2-5; maybe TRBD2 (5 bases). The CDR3 runs 16 residues. The V gene lost 5 bases and the J gene lost 2 bases, with 18 bases spanning the gap. Germline V CDR1 and CDR2: SGHTA, FQGTGA. CDR3 sequence reads: CASSPQAAGAQETQYF. CDR3 in DNA: TGTGCCAGCAGCCCCCAGGCTGCGGGTGCGCAAGAGACCCAGTACTTC.

The rearrangement uses TRBV7-6 and TRBJ1-3; D unresolved. This CDR3 is built from 16 residues. CDR1 and CDR2 (germline): SGHVS, FNYEAQ. Trimming cost V 1 base and J 3 bases, with 13 bases left between them. CDR3 DNA: TGTGCCAGCAGCTTAGTTCTGATTGAAGATGGAAACACCATATATTTT. Its protein product is CASSLVLIEDGNTIYF.

This chain joins TRBV3-1 (or the pseudogene TRBV3-2) and TRBJ2-7, with TRBD1 matching 9 bases. The CDR3 runs to 16 residues. V gave up 3 bases and J gave up 6 bases; unmatched junction bases: 12. Germline V gene sequence: CDR1 LGHDT, CDR2 YNNKEL (reference sequence). The DNA for the CDR3 is TGTGCCAGCAGCCATCGAACAGGGGGCGGGTCAGCCGAGCAGTACTTC. Translation: CASSHRTGGGSAEQYF.

The chain employs TRBV11-2 and TRBJ1-1, with D hard to call. This CDR3 spans 14 amino acids. Between the trimmed V and J ends, which lost 7 bases and 3 bases, there was a span of 15 bases. Per germline, CDR1 SGHAT and CDR2 FQNNGV. Here the CDR3 reads CASNTALRDTEAFF. The CDR3 region has the DNA TGTGCCAGCAATACCGCGCTGCGGGACACTGAAGCTTTCTTT.

The V call is TRBV3-1 (or the pseudogene TRBV3-2), the J call TRBJ2-4; D is unclear. The CDR3 spans 17 residues. Germline assignment: CDR1 LGHDT and CDR2 YNNKEL (reference sequence). Trimming cost V 1 base and J 2 bases, with 15 bases left between them. CDR3 amino acids: CASSQGAIVSTKNIQYF. CDR3 nucleotides: TGTGCCAGCAGCCAAGGGGCGATAGTATCAACCAAAAACATTCAGTACTTC.

The J gene is TRBJ2-4, the V gene TRBV19, with 7 bases that match TRBD1. The CDR3 covers 13 residues. V dropped 4 bases and J dropped 9; count of bases not matched to a gene: 6. From germline, CDR1 is LNHDA and CDR2 SQIVND (reference sequence). CDR3 sequence reads: CASSSDRAGIQYF. The CDR3 DNA sequence: TGTGCCAGTAGTAGCGACAGGGCCGGCATTCAGTACTTC.

This chain joins TRBV7-9 and TRBJ1-2, with a weak D call TRBD1 (5 bases). V dropped 3 bases and J dropped 0 bases, with 17 bases sitting between them. The CDR3 loop spans 17 amino acids. CDR1 is SEHNR and CDR2 is FQNEAQ in the germline V gene (reference sequence). The CDR3 nucleotides read TGTGCCAGCAGCTTCGGGACCGAGAAGACCACTAACTATGGCTACACCTTC. Translated, it gives CASSFGTEKTTNYGYTF.

The chain links TRBV19 to TRBJ1-6; 9 nucleotides line up with TRBD1. Trimming at V came to 4 bases and at J to 7 bases, leaving 5 bases not matched to a gene. Germline lookup yields CDR1 LNHDA and CDR2 SQIVND (reference sequence). The CDR3 spans 15 residues. CDR3 sequence (DNA): TGTGCCAGTAGTACCAACACAGGGGGCAATTCACCCCTCCACTTT. It encodes CASSTNTGGNSPLHF.

The chain is built from TRBV9 and TRBJ2-7; the D gene is possibly TRBD2 (6 bases). V was shortened by 4 bases and J by 1 base, with 18 bases between the two germline ends. The CDR3 contains 16 residues. In germline, CDR1 is SGDLS, CDR2 YYNGEE. The CDR3: CASSPGGSERSYEQYF. As DNA, the CDR3 is TGTGCCAGCAGCCCTGGGGGGTCGGAGAGGTCCTACGAGCAGTACTTC.

The chain employs TRBV13 and TRBJ1-6; unclear D gene. Deletions cut 3 bases from V and 9 bases from J, with 12 bases between. Germline CDR1 PRHDT, CDR2 FYEKMQ (reference sequence). The CDR3 runs to 14 residues. This chain's CDR3 is CASSLTALGSPLHF. The CDR3 DNA reads as TGTGCCAGCAGCTTGACGGCCCTGGGTTCACCCCTCCACTTT.

This clone was picked up one time. The V call is TRBV28, the J call TRBJ1-4; 10 bases are a match to TRBD1. V shed 5 bases and J 8 bases; nucleotides not matched to a gene: 5. CDR3 length: 14 amino acids. Per the germline V gene, CDR1 is MDHEN and CDR2 is SYDVKM. The CDR3 bases are TGTGCCAGCAGTATGACAGGGGGCTGGGAAAAACTGTTTTTT. Translating gives CASSMTGGWEKLFF.

The J gene is TRBJ1-1, the V gene TRBV5-1; TRBD1 matches 7 bases. CDR1 is SGHRS, CDR2 YFSETQ, per germline. The ends lost 2 bases at V and 0 bases at J; junction bases unmatched: 7. The CDR3 is 16 amino acids. The CDR3 sequence is CASSFGQEAMNTEAFF. CDR3 nucleotides: TGCGCCAGCAGCTTCGGACAGGAGGCCATGAACACTGAAGCTTTCTTT. Full variable domain (outside the CDR3, taken from reference TRBV5-1 and TRBJ1-1): KAGVTQTPRYLIKTRGQQVTLSCSPISGHRSVSWYQQTPGQGLQFLFEYFSETQRNKGNFPGRFSGRQFSNSRSEMNVSTLELGDSALYLCASSFGQEAMNTEAFFGQGTRLTVV.

The chain couples TRBV5-8 to TRBJ1-5, with D possibly matching TRBD1 (5 bases). V gave up 0 bases and J gave up 8 bases, with 12 bases separating them. This CDR3 has 14 residues. Germline CDR1 is SGHTS and CDR2 is YDEGEE. CDR3 sequence (DNA): TGTGCCAGCAGCTTGGGGGGTAGGGGAAAGCCCCAGCATTTT. Translation gives CASSLGGRGKPQHF.

This chain uses TRBV3-1 (or the pseudogene TRBV3-2) with TRBJ2-5; 7 bases are a match to TRBD1. The V gene's germline CDR1 is LGHDT and CDR2 YNNKEL (reference sequence). The CDR3 spans 16 residues. V gave up 4 bases and J gave up 3 bases; unmatched junction bases: 11. In nucleotides, the CDR3 is TGTGCCAGCAGCCTCTCTACGGACAGGAGAAAAGAGACCCAGTACTTC. This encodes CASSLSTDRRKETQYF.

Worth noting for this clone: The germline gene is not matched at one end of the junction; a read error may be the cause. V usage is TRBV16 and J usage is TRBJ1-5, with D possibly TRBD1 on 6 matching bases. CDR3 size: 12 residues. CDR1 and CDR2 from the germline V gene are KGHSY and FQNENV. The CDR3 loop reads CASSQSGGGPYF. The DNA of the CDR3 is TGTGCCAGCAGCCAATCAGGGGGGGGCCCGTATTTT.

V is TRBV15 and J is TRBJ2-3; the match to TRBD1 covers 10 bases. CDR3 length equals 14 residues. The V segment lost 9 bases and the J segment 8 bases; nucleotides outside the gene matches: 11. Germline loops: CDR1 LNHNV, CDR2 YYDKDF (reference sequence). CDR3 amino acids: CATARDRGKGTQYF. The CDR3 nucleotides are TGTGCCACTGCCCGGGACAGGGGAAAGGGTACGCAGTATTTT.

The J gene is TRBJ1-6, the V gene TRBV6-5; 7 positions match TRBD1. Germline CDR1 MNHEY, CDR2 SVGAGI. This CDR3 comprises 13 residues. V lost 9 bases to trimming and J lost 6 bases; unmatched junction nucleotides: 5. CDR3 residues: CASRTGPNSPLHF. The CDR3, as DNA: TGTGCCAGTCGGACAGGCCCTAATTCACCCCTCCACTTT.

The chain employs TRBV28 and TRBJ2-1, with no clear D. Trimming pared 0 bases from V and 9 bases from J, leaving 24 bases between. Germline CDR1 is MDHEN and CDR2 is SYDVKM. The CDR3 is made up of 18 amino acids. This CDR3 reads CASSLWGGLGREVGEQFF. The DNA of the CDR3 is TGTGCCAGCAGTTTATGGGGTGGTCTGGGCCGCGAGGTAGGTGAGCAGTTCTTC.

The chain has TRBV7-8 and TRBJ2-5; D is unclear. The CDR3 spans 13 residues. The germline gives CDR1 SGHVS, CDR2 FQNEAQ. V lost 5 bases and J lost 1, with 8 bases in between. For the CDR3, the DNA is TGTGCCAGCAGCCCCCCCGTCCAAGAGACCCAGTACTTC. Translated: CASSPPVQETQYF.

V usage is TRBV6-5 and J usage is TRBJ2-3; the D call may be TRBD1 or TRBD2 (5 bases each). The CDR3 sequence is 15 residues long. The germline V gene has CDR1 MNHEY and CDR2 SVGAGI. Trimming removed 2 bases from V and 4 bases from J, with 13 bases in between. This CDR3 is CASSYEAGSPDTQYF. DNA for the CDR3: TGTGCCAGCAGTTACGAGGCAGGGAGTCCAGATACGCAGTATTTT.